This T cell receptor (beta chain) was captured by sequencing in a study of blood T cells in healthy people across ages. Sample-barcoded 5' priming and a J-beta primer mix drove a second PCR of about 7 to 12 cycles. TCRdb itself ran the 5' RACE reads through MiXCR, one entry per CDR3 protein. The sample holds 1.5 million to 2 million distinct CDR3 sequences, under 30% seen once. J was trimmed by 9 bases and V by 3 bases; bases with no gene match: 5. Germline loops: CDR1 SEHNR, CDR2 FQNEAQ (reference sequence). The CDR3 extends over 13 amino acids. This TCR was recovered from a woman under 40 in good health. Sample: blood. The chain combines TRBV7-9 with TRBJ2-1, with TRBD1 matching over 7 bases. The CDR3 sequence is CASSFRGGLEQFF. The CDR3 nucleotides read TGTGCCAGCAGCTTTCGAGGGGGCCTTGAGCAGTTCTTC.